The clone carrying this TCR beta chain was detected ten times or more. No antigen is known for it. Researchers amplified the TCR beta CDR3 regions from RNA transcripts. The HTBI primer set drove a first-round RT-PCR of the TCR CDR3. TCRdb independently ran MiXCR on the multiplex PCR reads; one entry per CDR3 protein. Among around 570,000 distinct CDR3 sequences, 20% were seen once, and the ten largest hold over 45%. Germline lookup yields CDR1 SGHAT and CDR2 FQNNGV. The ends lost 5 bases at V and 3 bases at J; junction bases unmatched: 5. CDR3 length equals 16 residues. The data belong to a study of T cells in Graves' hyperthyroidism and ophthalmopathy. Study-wide context: Sampling of peripheral blood happened at initial diagnosis, prior to any treatment. Overall study results and limits: Most clonotypes expanded in the thyroid (above 0.001) were also present in blood.

Uncontrolled infection, other autoimmune disease, pregnancy or lactation barred patients from enrollment. Cells are PBMCs isolated from about 10 ml of fresh blood. The genes are TRBV11-2 and TRBJ2-1; 12 positions match TRBD2. This TCR was recovered from a man aged 35 to 55 with Graves' ophthalmopathy. Sequenced: blood. In DNA form, the CDR3 reads TGTGCCAGCAGCCGACTAGCGGGGGCCTACTACAATGAGCAGTTCTTC. Amino acids: CASSRLAGAYYNEQFF.